The source of this TCR beta chain is a study of pediatric ulcerative colitis. Study-wide findings and caveats: Blood-derived T cells may be present in rectal pinch biopsies.

Germline CDR1 and CDR2: GTSNPN and SVGIG (reference sequence). Trimming took off 2 bases at V and 3 bases at J, with 8 bases between the two ends. This CDR3 is 14 amino acids long. The rectum was sampled with one to two pinch biopsies at colonoscopy. The diagnostic colonoscopy in ulcerative colitis patients preceded any immunosuppressive treatment. Only in-frame clones appear in the TCRdb table, and some are missing; sequencing was by immunoSEQ multiplex PCR. There are about 17,000 clones in the sample; about two thirds occur only once, and about 3% lies in the top ten. Details on this clone: Antigen unknown.

The clonotype comes from a girl aged 10 to 17 with moderate ulcerative colitis. The chain uses TRBV30 and TRBJ2-6; D may correspond to TRBD1 or TRBD2 (5 bases each). Sequencing was carried out using gut tissue. This CDR3 is CAWSLGGGANVLTF. CDR3 in DNA: TGTGCCTGGAGTCTTGGGGGTGGGGCCAACGTCCTGACTTTC. Combining the CDR3 with reference TRBV30 and TRBJ2-6 gives the whole variable domain SQTIHQWPATLVQPVGSPLSLECTVEGTSNPNLYWYRQAAGRGLQLLFYSVGIGQISSEVPQNLSASRPQDRQFILSSKKLLLSDSGFYLCAWSLGGGANVLTFGAGSRLTVL.